A single sample is the source of the 8 T cell receptor beta chains below, sequenced in a study of PD-L1 blockade in urothelial cancer. Time point: pretreatment peripheral blood. Sequencing used immunoSEQ multiplex PCR; TCRdb keeps in-frame clones, though not all of them. The table includes more than 75,000 clones, 80% to 85% detected once. The material sequenced was PBMCs, taken around atezolizumab (anti-PD-L1) treatment. All receptors derive from a man aged 55 to 70 with urothelial cancer.

The chain couples TRBV6-5 to TRBJ1-2; TRBD1 is a possible D gene (6 bases). Germline CDR1 is MNHEY and CDR2 is SVGAGI. CDR3 length: 16 amino acids. V lost 2 bases, J lost 5 bases, and 18 bases lay in between. CDR3 in DNA: TGTGCCAGCAGTTACCGGACGGGAGGAGGGGGTTATGGCTACACCTTC. The encoded protein is CASSYRTGGGGYGYTF.

V gene TRBV2 combines with J gene TRBJ2-4; TRBD1 matches at 7 bases. Germline lookup yields CDR1 SNHLY and CDR2 FYNNEI. The CDR3 sequence is 15 residues long. V dropped 5 bases and J dropped 0; count of bases not matched to a gene: 4. The CDR3 sequence: CASSNNRGAKNIQYF. CDR3 DNA sequence: TGTGCCAGCAGTAATAACAGGGGAGCCAAAAACATTCAGTACTTC.

This clone has only one observation. V and J are TRBV9 and TRBJ1-3; D possibly corresponds to TRBD1 (5 bases). V shed 2 bases and J shed 7 bases, with 13 bases lying between them. In germline, CDR1 is SGDLS, CDR2 YYNGEE. This CDR3 spans 14 amino acids. In DNA, the CDR3 is TGTGCCAGCAGCGTCCAGGGAGCGGGCAACACCATATATTTT. Amino acid sequence: CASSVQGAGNTIYF. The variable domain in full, with the rest retrieved from reference TRBV9 and TRBJ1-3, is DSGVTQTPKHLITATGQRVTLRCSPRSGDLSVYWYQQSLDQGLQFLIQYYNGEERAKGNILERFSAQQFPDLHSELNLSSLELGDSALYFCASSVQGAGNTIYFGEGSWLTVV.

The V gene is TRBV7-2, the J gene TRBJ1-2; possible D gene TRBD1, 5 bases. The V gene lost 0 bases and the J gene lost 4 bases, with 9 bases spanning the gap. This CDR3 contains 14 residues. In germline, CDR1 is SGHTA, CDR2 FQGNSA. The chain's CDR3 is CASSLAGPGYGYTF. Written as DNA, the CDR3 is TGTGCCAGCAGCTTAGCGGGGCCAGGCTATGGCTACACCTTC.

The rearrangement uses TRBV9 and TRBJ2-1, with 9 bases matching TRBD1. CDR3 size: 15 residues. V lost 3 bases, J lost 7 bases, and 8 bases stayed unmatched. Germline assignment: CDR1 SGDLS and CDR2 YYNGEE. The CDR3 DNA is TGTGCCAGCAGCGGATCGGGACAGGGCGGAAATGAGCAGTTCTTC. As protein: CASSGSGQGGNEQFF.

The rearrangement uses TRBV5-4 and TRBJ1-6; unclear D gene. The V gene's germline CDR1 is SGHNT and CDR2 YYREEE (reference sequence). This CDR3 has 16 amino acids. V was clipped by 0 bases and J by 0 bases, with 7 bases between them. CDR3 loop: CASSLGGSSYNSPLHF. CDR3 nucleotide sequence: TGTGCCAGCAGCTTGGGCGGGAGCTCCTATAATTCACCCCTCCACTTT.

The genes are TRBV30 and TRBJ1-2; 7 nucleotides line up with TRBD1. Germline values: CDR1 GTSNPN, CDR2 SVGIG (reference sequence). The J segment lost 7 bases and the V segment lost 0 bases, leaving 5 bases of the junction unmatched. The CDR3 totals 13 residues. The CDR3 here is CAWSVRGRSGYTF. DNA of the CDR3: TGTGCCTGGAGTGTAAGGGGGCGGAGTGGCTACACCTTC.

This chain uses TRBV4-2 with TRBJ2-6; D is unclear. The V and J ends lost 5 bases and 5 bases respectively, with 22 bases between them. This CDR3 is 18 amino acids long. Germline-derived CDR1 and CDR2 are LGHNA and YNFKEQ. CDR3 nucleotide sequence: TGTGCCAGCAGCGTGCTCCGCAGGTTACAAAGTCGGGCCAACGTCCTGACTTTC. It specifies CASSVLRRLQSRANVLTF.